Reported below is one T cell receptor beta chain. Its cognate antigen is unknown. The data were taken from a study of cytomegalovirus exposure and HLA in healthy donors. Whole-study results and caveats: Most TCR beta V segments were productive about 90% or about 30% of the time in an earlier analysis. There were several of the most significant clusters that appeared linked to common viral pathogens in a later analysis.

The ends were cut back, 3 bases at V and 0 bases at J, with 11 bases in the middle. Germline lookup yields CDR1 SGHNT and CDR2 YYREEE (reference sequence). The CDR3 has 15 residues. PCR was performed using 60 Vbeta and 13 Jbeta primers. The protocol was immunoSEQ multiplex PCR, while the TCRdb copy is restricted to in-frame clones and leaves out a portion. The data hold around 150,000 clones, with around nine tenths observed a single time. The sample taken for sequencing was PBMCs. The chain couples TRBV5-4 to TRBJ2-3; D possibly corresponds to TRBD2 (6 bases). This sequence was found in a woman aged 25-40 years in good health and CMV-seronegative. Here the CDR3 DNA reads TGTGCCAGCAGCTCGGGACTTACGAGCACAGATACGCAGTATTTT. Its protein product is CASSSGLTSTDTQYF.